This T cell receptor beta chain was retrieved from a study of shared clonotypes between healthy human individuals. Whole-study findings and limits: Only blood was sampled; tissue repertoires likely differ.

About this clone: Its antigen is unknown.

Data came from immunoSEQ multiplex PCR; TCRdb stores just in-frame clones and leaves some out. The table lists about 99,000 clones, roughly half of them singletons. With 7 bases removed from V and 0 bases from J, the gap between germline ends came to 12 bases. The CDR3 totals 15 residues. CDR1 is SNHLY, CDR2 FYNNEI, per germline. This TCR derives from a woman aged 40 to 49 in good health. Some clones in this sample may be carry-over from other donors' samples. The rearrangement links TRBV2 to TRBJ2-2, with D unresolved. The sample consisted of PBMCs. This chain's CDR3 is CASIIGGTNTGELFF. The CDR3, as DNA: TGTGCCAGCATAATTGGCGGCACGAACACCGGGGAGCTGTTTTTT.